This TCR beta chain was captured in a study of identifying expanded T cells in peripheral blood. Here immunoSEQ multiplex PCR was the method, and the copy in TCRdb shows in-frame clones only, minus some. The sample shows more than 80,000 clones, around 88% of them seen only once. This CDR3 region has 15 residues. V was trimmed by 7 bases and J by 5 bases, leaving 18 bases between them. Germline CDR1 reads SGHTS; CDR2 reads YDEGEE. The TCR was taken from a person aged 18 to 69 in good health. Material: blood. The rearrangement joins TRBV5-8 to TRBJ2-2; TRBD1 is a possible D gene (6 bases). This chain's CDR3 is CASPPVRGNTGELFF. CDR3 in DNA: TGTGCCAGCCCCCCAGTCAGGGGTAATACCGGGGAGCTGTTTTTT.